This T cell receptor beta chain was documented in a study of T cell responses to AZD1222 COVID-19 vaccine. TCRdb's copy holds only in-frame clones and misses some; the assay was immunoSEQ multiplex PCR. The sample has around 100,000 clones; nearly 95% are singletons. V lost 5 bases to trimming and J lost 7 bases; unmatched junction nucleotides: 7. The CDR3 is 14 amino acids. Germline V gene lookup returns CDR1 SGHVS and CDR2 FQNEAQ. This clonotype was sampled from an adult in good health. The material sequenced was peripheral blood, taken on day 0 of AZD1222 vaccination. The chain combines TRBV7-8 with TRBJ2-1; 8 bases map to TRBD2. The CDR3 DNA is TGTGCCAGCAGCCCTCGGGAGGGGGATAATGAGCAGTTCTTC. As protein: CASSPREGDNEQFF. Full variable domain (outside the CDR3, taken from reference TRBV7-8 and TRBJ2-1): GAGVSQSPRYKVAKRGQDVALRCDPISGHVSLFWYQQALGQGPEFLTYFQNEAQLDKSGLPSDRFFAERPEGSVSTLKIQRTQQEDSAVYLCASSPREGDNEQFFGPGTRLTVL.